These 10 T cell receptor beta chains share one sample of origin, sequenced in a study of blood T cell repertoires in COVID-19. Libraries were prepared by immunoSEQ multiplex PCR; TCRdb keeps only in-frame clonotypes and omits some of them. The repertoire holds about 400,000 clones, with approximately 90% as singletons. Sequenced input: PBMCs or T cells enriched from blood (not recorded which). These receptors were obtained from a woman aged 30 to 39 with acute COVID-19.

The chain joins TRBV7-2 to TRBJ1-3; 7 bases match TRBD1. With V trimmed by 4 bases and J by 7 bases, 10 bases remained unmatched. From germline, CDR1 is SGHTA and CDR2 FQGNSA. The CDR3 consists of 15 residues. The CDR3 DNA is TGTGCCAGCAGCTCGGGACAGTCTGAAGCGAACACCATATATTTT. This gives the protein CASSSGQSEANTIYF.

CDR3 nucleotide sequence: TGTGCCAGCAGTCCGGCGGGACCCAACTACAATGAGCAGTTCTTC. This encodes CASSPAGPNYNEQFF. The chain couples TRBV5-4 to TRBJ2-1, with D maybe TRBD2 (6 bases). Trimming left V 5 bases short and J 3 bases short, with 15 bases between. From germline, CDR1 is SGHNT and CDR2 YYREEE (reference sequence). The CDR3 runs 15 residues.

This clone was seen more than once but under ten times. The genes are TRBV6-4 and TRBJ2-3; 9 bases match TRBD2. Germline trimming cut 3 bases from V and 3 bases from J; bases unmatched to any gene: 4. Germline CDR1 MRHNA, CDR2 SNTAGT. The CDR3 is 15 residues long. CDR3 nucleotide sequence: TGTGCCAGCAGTGAAGCTGCGGGGGGGACAGATACGCAGTATTTT. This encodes CASSEAAGGTDTQYF.

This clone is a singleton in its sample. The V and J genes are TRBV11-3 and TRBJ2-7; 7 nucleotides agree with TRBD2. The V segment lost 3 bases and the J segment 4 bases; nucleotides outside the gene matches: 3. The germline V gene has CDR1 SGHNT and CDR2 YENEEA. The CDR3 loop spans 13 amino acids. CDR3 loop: CASSFTGGYEQYF. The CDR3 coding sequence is TGTGCCAGCAGCTTTACGGGGGGTTACGAGCAGTACTTC. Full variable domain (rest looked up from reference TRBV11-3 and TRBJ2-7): EAGVVQSPRYKIIEKKQPVAFWCNPISGHNTLYWYLQNLGQGPELLIRYENEEAVDDSQLPKDRFSAERLKGVDSTLKIQPAELGDSAVYLCASSFTGGYEQYFGPGTRLTVT.

For the CDR3, the DNA is TGCGCCAGCAGCTGGGGACAGGGGGCGACTAAGGGCTACACCTTC. It encodes CASSWGQGATKGYTF. This rearrangement joins TRBV5-1 to TRBJ1-2; 12 positions agree with TRBD1. The CDR3 runs 15 residues. V lost 3 bases, J lost 8 bases, and 8 bases stayed unmatched. Germline V lookup: CDR1 SGHRS, CDR2 YFSETQ.

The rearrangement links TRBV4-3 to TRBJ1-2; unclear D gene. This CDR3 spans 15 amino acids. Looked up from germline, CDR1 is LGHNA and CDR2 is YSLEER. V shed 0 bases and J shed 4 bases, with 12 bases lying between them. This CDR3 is CASSQDPPLGYGYTF. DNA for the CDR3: TGCGCCAGCAGCCAAGATCCCCCCCTAGGCTATGGCTACACCTTC.

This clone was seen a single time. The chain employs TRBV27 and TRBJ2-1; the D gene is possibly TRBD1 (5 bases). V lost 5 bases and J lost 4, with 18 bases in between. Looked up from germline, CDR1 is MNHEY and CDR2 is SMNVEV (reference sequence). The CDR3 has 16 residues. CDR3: CASSAQQVRMYNEQFF. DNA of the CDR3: TGTGCCAGCAGTGCCCAACAGGTTCGGATGTACAATGAGCAGTTCTTC.

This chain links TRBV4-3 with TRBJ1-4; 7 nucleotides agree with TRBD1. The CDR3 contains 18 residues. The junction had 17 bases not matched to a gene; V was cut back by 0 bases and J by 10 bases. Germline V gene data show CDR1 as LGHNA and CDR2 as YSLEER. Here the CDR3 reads CASSQDRVQGSYYVKLFF. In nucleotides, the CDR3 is TGCGCCAGCAGCCAAGATCGAGTACAGGGGTCATATTATGTAAAACTGTTTTTT.

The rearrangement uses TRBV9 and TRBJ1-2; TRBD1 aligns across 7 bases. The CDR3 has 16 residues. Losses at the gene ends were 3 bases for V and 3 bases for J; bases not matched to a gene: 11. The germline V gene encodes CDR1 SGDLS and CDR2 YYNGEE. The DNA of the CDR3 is TGTGCCAGCAGCGGAACAAGCAGGGGGTTCCACTATGGCTACACCTTC. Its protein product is CASSGTSRGFHYGYTF.

DNA for the CDR3: TGTGCCAGCAGCTTAGCAGAGAACACTGAAGCTTTCTTT. Translated, it gives CASSLAENTEAFF. The rearrangement uses TRBV11-3 and TRBJ1-1; no clear D. Per the germline V gene, CDR1 is SGHNT and CDR2 is YENEEA. The CDR3 is made up of 13 amino acids. Between the trimmed V and J ends, which lost 1 base and 1 base, there was a span of 4 bases.